This T cell receptor beta chain was observed in a study of cytomegalovirus exposure and HLA in healthy donors. Study-wide results and caveats: Previously analyzed data showed that most TCR beta V segments were productive at a frequency of about 90% or about 30%.

Worth noting for this clone: The antigen remains unidentified.

The PCR was carried out with 60 Vbeta primers and 13 Jbeta primers. Here immunoSEQ multiplex PCR was the method, and the copy in TCRdb shows in-frame clones only, minus some. The table has hundreds of thousands of clones, about 72% seen once. CDR3 size: 13 residues. Germline lookup yields CDR1 SGHRS and CDR2 YFSETQ. V trimming: 3 bases; J trimming: 8 bases; junction bases outside the gene matches: 7. The source of this sequence is a male donor in good health and CMV-seronegative. The chain has TRBV5-1 and TRBJ1-2; 7 nucleotides match TRBD1. Input material: PBMCs. The CDR3 loop is CASSSRTGGGYTF. CDR3 coding DNA: TGCGCCAGCAGCTCACGGACAGGAGGAGGCTACACCTTC.